This T cell receptor (beta chain) was recovered during a study of T cells in Graves' hyperthyroidism and ophthalmopathy. The CDR3 covers 16 residues. Germline loops: CDR1 ENHRY, CDR2 SYGVKD. Trimming left V 0 bases short and J 6 bases short, with 17 bases between. RNA transcripts provided the source from which TCR beta CDR3 regions were amplified. In the first-round RT-PCR of the TCR CDR3, the HTBI primer set was used. Each CDR3 protein is one row after TCRdb ran MiXCR on the multiplex PCR reads. The data contain roughly 500,000 distinct CDR3 sequences, 40% to 50% of them singletons. Whole-study findings and limits: In the blood, most expanded thyroid clonotypes above 0.001 appeared as well. The model forecast ophthalmopathy, anticipating it by a median approximately 6.1 months before onset.

Remarks on this clonotype: The antigen remains unidentified.

This chain joins TRBV10-3 and TRBJ1-2; D is perhaps TRBD1 (5 bases). This TCR came from an adult woman with Graves' disease, either hyperthyroidism or ophthalmopathy (not recorded which). The specimen was peripheral blood or thyroid tissue (not recorded which). The CDR3 nucleotides read TGTGCCATCAGTGAGTCACTATACGGTCGGGGGGATGGCTACACCTTC. Encoded protein: CAISESLYGRGDGYTF.